A selection of T cell receptor beta chains follows, all from one sample in a study of T cell repertoires and HLA-DP antigens. Produced via immunoSEQ multiplex PCR; TCRdb's table is partial and in-frame only. In the table there are roughly 70,000 clones, around four fifths of which are singletons. For these receptors, no antigen is known. The sequenced sample consisted of CD4+ T cells from PBMCs. The source of these receptors is a man aged 55 to 70 in good health and CMV-seronegative. Each CDR3 is given without its conserved first and last residue. Each record gives: V gene, J gene, CDR3 protein.

TRBV19	TRBJ1-5	ASKMTGNGQPQH
TRBV28	TRBJ1-6	ASSRGTYNSPLH
TRBV6-1	TRBJ1-6	ASTLVGGGSPLH
TRBV30	TRBJ2-1	AWSRKGSNEQF
TRBV6-5	TRBJ1-2	ASSPRSPTNYGYT
TRBV7-2	TRBJ2-3	ASSARQGTDTQY
TRBV5-1	TRBJ2-5	ASSLSVGETQY
TRBV6-5	TRBJ2-5	ASSYSGAETQY
TRBV25-1	TRBJ2-4	ASSEVGQGLDVSIQY
TRBV11-3	TRBJ2-3	ASSQREWGSDTQY
TRBV2	TRBJ2-7	ASTVSGATYEQY
TRBV7-9	TRBJ2-6	ASSPRVSGANVLT
TRBV7-9	TRBJ2-2	ASSLGTSGGNTGELF
TRBV4-1	TRBJ2-1	ASSQDAAGPYNEQF
TRBV7-2	TRBJ1-5	ASSPRQGDQPQH